Detailed here is one T cell receptor (beta chain). The conserved final phenylalanine or tryptophan is absent from the CDR3, which likely points to a read error. TCRdb re-called the RT-PCR reads with MiXCR, one entry per CDR3 protein. Among about 680,000 distinct CDR3 sequences, 14% were seen once, and the ten largest hold roughly 3.9%. This sequence originates from a female donor in good health, serving as a healthy control. Sequencing used memory CD4+ T cells from blood.

CDR3 DNA: TGTGCCAGCAGTGACTCCGGGGGGCATCAAGATACGCAGTATATT. The encoded protein is CASSDSGGHQDTQYI. The chain couples TRBV6-4 to TRBJ2-3, with a possible D match to TRBD2 (7 bases). Trimming took off 0 bases at V and 5 bases at J, with 12 bases between the two ends. Germline values: CDR1 MRHNA, CDR2 SNTAGT. This CDR3 has 15 residues.